This T cell receptor (beta chain) was captured in a study of T cell repertoires in cytomegalovirus infection. At the level of the study: HLA-B-restricted CMV epitopes that are well studied, plus recently identified HLA-C-restricted ones, were used by the study. Public TCR beta signature analysis indicated the presence of both CMV infection and matching HLA type. Study-level results: Carriage of CMV together with the relevant HLA was identifiable through cumulative public TCR beta family frequency. Predominance within the ex vivo response was attributable to HLA-C-restricted CMV-specific TCR beta clonotypes.

This CDR3 is built from 14 residues. V lost 6 bases to trimming and J lost 4 bases, with 15 bases between them. Germline lookup yields CDR1 ENHRY and CDR2 SYGVKD. In TCRdb, the reads were re-called with MiXCR into one record per CDR3 protein. The table shows a few hundred thousand distinct CDR3 sequences, with more than 40% occurring only once. About this clonotype itself: Its matching antigen is unknown.

The specimen was cultured PBMCs, collected from culture after CMV antigen stimulation. The genes are TRBV10-3 and TRBJ2-5; TRBD2 might be the D (6 bases). The receptor comes from a human donor in good health (CMV status not recorded). Some clones in this sample may be carry-over from other donors' samples. In DNA, the CDR3 is TGTGCCATCAGCCCCGGATCGGGGGTAGAGACCCAGTACTTC. This sequence encodes CAISPGSGVETQYF.